This T cell receptor beta chain came from a study of blood T cell repertoires in COVID-19. The CDR3 has 15 residues. Trimming at V came to 2 bases and at J to 2 bases, leaving 2 bases not matched to a gene. Per the germline V gene, CDR1 is MNHEY and CDR2 is SMNVEV (reference sequence). The repertoire was sequenced with immunoSEQ multiplex PCR; TCRdb's copy has only in-frame clones and lacks some. Found here are approximately 140,000 clones, roughly 85% of them singletons; the top ten hold roughly 3.6%. Sequenced: peripheral blood. This chain connects TRBV27 to TRBJ2-3, with 9 bases identical to TRBD1. The clonotype was recovered from a man aged 55 to 70 with acute or convalescent COVID-19. The CDR3 is CASSLRDRDTDTQYF. The DNA of the CDR3 is TGTGCCAGCAGTTTACGGGACAGGGACACAGATACGCAGTATTTT.